The entry below gives a single TCR beta chain sequence along with its context. Each CDR3 protein is one row after TCRdb ran MiXCR on the RT-PCR reads. Seen here are about 680,000 distinct CDR3 sequences, approximately 14% observed once, and the top ten hold roughly 3.9%. V shed 5 bases, J shed 2 bases, and the junction held 9 bases outside the gene matches. The CDR3 is 15 amino acids. The TCR originated in a female donor in good health, serving as a healthy control. Sequencing used memory CD4+ T cells from blood. The rearrangement links TRBV12-3 or TRBV12-4 to TRBJ2-7; 7 nucleotides align to TRBD1. The CDR3 spells CASSPNKGGAYEQYF. The DNA for the CDR3 is TGTGCCAGCAGTCCGAATAAAGGGGGCGCCTACGAGCAGTACTTC.